This TCR beta chain was captured by sequencing in a study of T cell repertoires in cytomegalovirus infection (dated by TCRdb to about 2019). Looking at the study overall: Alongside well-studied HLA-B-restricted epitopes, the peptide stimulations were aimed at recently identified HLA-C-restricted CMV epitopes, whose presentation resists viral immunomodulation. Donor HLA type was relevant to the analysis, because carriage of CMV infection together with the matching HLA type was indicated by public TCR beta signatures.

The treatment or condition label on this specimen signifies: in vitro stimulation with specific CMV peptide epitopes to enrich CMV-specific T cells. This sample was sequenced with an Illumina HiSeq 1500. TCRdb ran its own pipeline on the public reads, namely fastp trimming at Q25 and MiXCR clone calling, and kept in-frame beta chains. Here each entry gathers all rows of one CDR3 protein and keeps the most common genes and DNA. The sample yields around 900,000 distinct CDR3 sequences; approximately 31% were counted once. The ten largest clones add up to over 13% of the sample. This clonotype was observed a few times. The antigen it recognizes is unknown. Base qualities are not provided; no much larger clone lies one nucleotide away. What the authors observed across the whole study: The ex vivo response was dominated by HLA-C-restricted CMV-specific TCR beta clonotypes, and the single most frequent clonotype in two of eight donors was supplied by these HLA-C-restricted clonotypes. In both this cohort and an independent roughly 350-donor cohort, the cumulative frequency of public TCR beta family members distinguished carriers of CMV infection plus the relevant HLA type.

The CDR1 and CDR2 encoded by the germline V gene are MGHRA and YSYEKL. The CDR3 numbers 14 residues from cysteine through phenylalanine. Only CDR3 DNA remains: 42 bases, in frame from the first base. V lost 4 bases and J lost 5 bases; the stretch between them is 14 bases long. The TCR comes from a human donor in good health (CMV status not recorded). Some clones in this sample may be carry-over from other donors' samples. This chain joins TRBV4-1 to TRBJ1-1, with TRBD1 perhaps the D gene, on 6 matching bases. The sample here was cultured CD8+ T cells from PBMCs, taken from culture after CMV antigen stimulation. At the DNA level, the sequence is TGCGCCAGCAGCCCAGGGGTAATCGGGACTGAAGCTTTCTTT. Its translation is CASSPGVIGTEAFF.